Listed below are T cell receptor beta chains from one sample, sequenced in a study of OX40 agonist ivuxolimab in advanced cancers. Profiled with immunoSEQ multiplex PCR; TCRdb holds only in-frame clones, not every one. The top ten clones hold around 0.99% of a sample with about 60,000 clones, around 83% of them seen once. The starting material was CD4+ or CD8+ T cells sorted from blood, obtained in a trial of the OX40 agonist ivuxolimab. These receptors all come from an adult with an advanced solid tumor such as melanoma, head and neck, liver or kidney cancer. Each CDR3 is given with its conserved first and last residue. D genes are given only for firm matches. Clone sizes are given selectively: once, few, many, or a class where the clone is expanded.

d_call | j_call | v_call | clone_size | cdr3_nt | cdr3_aa
TRBD1 | TRBJ2-2 | TRBV19 | NA | TGTGCCAGTAGAGGGACAGGGGGCGTGAACACCGGGGAGCTGTTTTTT | CASRGTGGVNTGELFF
NA | TRBJ1-2 | TRBV19 | NA | TGTGCCAGTAGTACGCCGGGACTCTACTATGGCTACACCTTC | CASSTPGLYYGYTF
NA | TRBJ1-5 | TRBV19 | NA | TGTGCCAGTAGTATTATTGGGAGCAATCAGCCCCAGCATTTT | CASSIIGSNQPQHF
NA | TRBJ1-1 | TRBV6-5 | once | TGTGCCAGCAGCATAATGCGGAAGAACACTGAAGCTTTCTTT | CASSIMRKNTEAFF
NA | TRBJ2-2 | TRBV7-7 | NA | TGTGCTAGCAGCTTAGATCTGGGACCCGGGGAGCTGTTTTTT | CASSLDLGPGELFF
TRBD2 | TRBJ2-3 | TRBV7-6 | NA | TGTGCCAGCAGCCCGGCTAGCGGGGCAGATACGCAGTATTTT | CASSPASGADTQYF
TRBD1 | TRBJ2-7 | TRBV6-1 | NA | TGTGCCAGCAGTCCACGGGACAGGGGGGAGCAGTACTTC | CASSPRDRGEQYF
NA | TRBJ1-3 | TRBV6-1 | once | TGTGCCAGCACCCCTTTCAGGATTTCTGGAAACACCATATATTTT | CASTPFRISGNTIYF
NA | TRBJ1-6 | TRBV4-1 | NA | TGCGCCAGCAGCCAAGATGTGGGCAGGGGCAATTCACCCCTCCACTTT | CASSQDVGRGNSPLHF
NA | TRBJ2-5 | TRBV5-4 | NA | TGTGCCAGCAGCCCTTCGAGGGGGGGAGAGACCCAGTACTTC | CASSPSRGGETQYF
NA | TRBJ2-3 | TRBV5-1 | NA | TGCGCCAGCAGCTTGGACCTGGGGCTGGGCACAGATACGCAGTATTTT | CASSLDLGLGTDTQYF
NA | TRBJ2-6 | TRBV15 | NA | TGTGCCACCCCGGCGGGGCCCCTCTCTGGGGCCAACGTCCTGACTTTC | CATPAGPLSGANVLTF
NA | TRBJ1-1 | TRBV11-3 | once | TGTGCCAGCAGCTTCCGGGAATACACTGAAGCTTTCTTT | CASSFREYTEAFF
TRBD1 | TRBJ2-1 | TRBV5-1 | medium-sized | TGCGCCAGCAGCTTAGGGACAGGGGCAGTCCATGAGCAGTTCTTC | CASSLGTGAVHEQFF
NA | TRBJ1-2 | TRBV5-6 | NA | TGTGCCAGCAGCTTGTTTCCGGCGGAGCCTTCTAACTATGGCTACACCTTC | CASSLFPAEPSNYGYTF
NA | TRBJ2-7 | TRBV5-1 | NA | TGCGCCAGCAGCTTCGTACCGAGCTCCTACGAGCAGTACTTC | CASSFVPSSYEQYF
TRBD1 | TRBJ1-1 | TRBV7-9 | NA | TGTGCCAGCAGCTTTTTCAGGGGGCCTCGGAACACTGAAGCTTTCTTT | CASSFFRGPRNTEAFF
NA | TRBJ1-1 | TRBV4-1 | NA | TGCGCCAGCAGCACAGTGAGGGAGCCGCCTTATGAAGCTTTCTTT | CASSTVREPPYEAFF
NA | TRBJ1-6 | TRBV5-4 | NA | TGTGCCAGCAGCTTCACAGGCAGGGCCTATAATTCACCCCTCCACTTT | CASSFTGRAYNSPLHF
NA | TRBJ1-2 | TRBV7-9 | NA | TGTGCCAGCAGCTTAACACCGAACTATGGCTACACCTTC | CASSLTPNYGYTF
TRBD1 | TRBJ2-5 | TRBV5-1 | NA | TGCGCCAGCAGCTTGGGAACAGGGGGTGGCGAGACCCAGTACTTC | CASSLGTGGGETQYF
TRBD2 | TRBJ2-7 | TRBV11-2 | NA | TGTGCCAGCAGTCCAGGAGTAGCGGGGTCCTCTTGGATTTCCTACGAGCAGTACTTC | CASSPGVAGSSWISYEQYF
TRBD2 | TRBJ2-5 | TRBV5-1 | NA | TGCGCCAGCAGCTTGATCCCTAGCGGGGGCGAGACCCAGTACTTC | CASSLIPSGGETQYF
NA | TRBJ2-7 | TRBV6-1 | NA | TGTGCCACCACACAAATCTACGAGCAGTACTTC | CATTQIYEQYF
TRBD2 | TRBJ2-7 | TRBV2 | NA | TGTGCCAGCGGGGGGGGAAGAATAGATAGCGAGCAGTACTTC | CASGGGRIDSEQYF
TRBD1 | TRBJ1-2 | TRBV5-5 | NA | TGTGCCAGCACCCTCCTCCGACAGGGTAAAAACTATGGCTACACCTTC | CASTLLRQGKNYGYTF
NA | TRBJ2-2 | TRBV19 | NA | TGTGCCAGTACTGACCTCAGGGCCACCGGGGAGCTGTTTTTT | CASTDLRATGELFF
NA | TRBJ1-2 | TRBV6-1 | NA | TGTGCCAGCAGTAAACGACTCTATGGCTACACCTTC | CASSKRLYGYTF
NA | TRBJ1-3 | TRBV19 | few | TGTGCCAGTAGTAGGCTAGCTGGGATCTCTGGAAACACCATATATTTT | CASSRLAGISGNTIYF
NA | TRBJ2-7 | TRBV7-9 | NA | TGTGCCAGCAGCTCCCTCCCCGGGACATCCTACGAGCAGTACTTC | CASSSLPGTSYEQYF
NA | TRBJ2-3 | TRBV19 | NA | TGTGCCAGTAGTACAACTCCACGTACTCCAGATACGCAGTATTTT | CASSTTPRTPDTQYF
NA | TRBJ1-3 | TRBV7-2 | NA | TGTGCCAGCAGCTTTAGGACAGCCTACTCCTCTGGAAACACCATATATTTT | CASSFRTAYSSGNTIYF
NA | TRBJ1-1 | TRBV18 | NA | TGTGCCAGCTCACCAAGAGGGGTCACTGAAGCTTTCTTT | CASSPRGVTEAFF
NA | TRBJ1-4 | TRBV10-3 | NA | TGTGCCATCAGTGCGGGAACAAATAATGAAAAACTGTTTTTT | CAISAGTNNEKLFF
NA | TRBJ2-4 | TRBV7-2 | NA | TGTGCCAGCAGCTTGGGTTCGGGGTTAGCCAAAAACATTCAGTACTTC | CASSLGSGLAKNIQYF
NA | TRBJ1-1 | TRBV4-1 | NA | TGCGCCAGCAGCCAATATGCCCGAAAGACTGAAGCTTTCTTT | CASSQYARKTEAFF
NA | TRBJ2-5 | TRBV5-1 | NA | TGCGCCAGCAGCCGTACCCGGGCAGGGCGAGAGACCCAGTACTTC | CASSRTRAGRETQYF
NA | TRBJ2-3 | TRBV11-2 | NA | TGTGCCAGCAGCTTAGCTCGAAGCACAGATACGCAGTATTTT | CASSLARSTDTQYF
TRBD1 | TRBJ2-7 | TRBV5-4 | NA | TGTGCCAGCAGCTCGGCCGGGACAGGACACTACGAGCAGTACTTC | CASSSAGTGHYEQYF
TRBD2 | TRBJ2-5 | TRBV2 | once | TGTGCCAGCAAAAGACTAGCGGGGGTCATGTACCAAGAGACCCAGTACTTC | CASKRLAGVMYQETQYF
NA | TRBJ2-5 | TRBV4-2 | NA | TGTGCCAGCAGCCAAGAGCCAAGGGGTCTGGAGACCCAGTACTTC | CASSQEPRGLETQYF
TRBD1 | TRBJ1-4 | TRBV7-9 | NA | TGTGCCAGCAGCTTTGGGACAGCGAAGGAAAAACTGTTTTTT | CASSFGTAKEKLFF
NA | TRBJ1-3 | TRBV6-1 | NA | TGTGCCAGCAGTGAAGGTCTTCGCACCTCTGGAAACACCATATATTTT | CASSEGLRTSGNTIYF
NA | TRBJ1-1 | TRBV7-3 | NA | TGTGCCAGCAGCTACCGGGGCGTCACTGAAGCTTTCTTT | CASSYRGVTEAFF
TRBD1 | TRBJ1-2 | TRBV28 | NA | TGTGCCAGCGGCTCTCCGGGACAGTTCCCTGGCTACACCTTC | CASGSPGQFPGYTF
NA | TRBJ1-1 | TRBV7-3 | once | TGTGCCAGCAGCTATGGTGGGAGCACTGAAGCTTTCTTT | CASSYGGSTEAFF
TRBD1 | TRBJ1-6 | TRBV6-5 | NA | TGTGCCAGCAGTTACGCGAGAGAGGGGGCAAGGTCACCCCTCCACTTT | CASSYAREGARSPLHF
NA | TRBJ1-2 | TRBV28 | NA | TGTGCCAGCAGTTCAACGGGCAGGGCTAGCTATGGCTACACCTTC | CASSSTGRASYGYTF
NA | TRBJ1-5 | TRBV6-5 | once | TGTGCCAGCAGTCGGACGGGAGTCGGGAATCAGCCCCAGCATTTT | CASSRTGVGNQPQHF
NA | TRBJ1-5 | TRBV4-1 | NA | TGCGCCAGCAGCCAAGAACCCGGCAGGGATCGTCAGCCCCAGCATTTT | CASSQEPGRDRQPQHF
NA | TRBJ2-1 | TRBV18 | NA | TGTGCCAGCTCACCCCAGGAACCGGGTCGGAATGAGCAGTTCTTC | CASSPQEPGRNEQFF
NA | TRBJ1-2 | TRBV6-1 | NA | TGTGCCAGCAGAATCGACAGCTACTATGGCTACACCTTC | CASRIDSYYGYTF
NA | TRBJ2-3 | TRBV6-4 | NA | TGTGCCAGTGCAACGGGGACTTTGAGCACAGATACGCAGTATTTT | CASATGTLSTDTQYF